Each of the 21 T cell receptor beta chains below was sequenced from the same sample in a study of beta chain features in type 1 diabetes. Notes on the study in general: Type 1 diabetes patients showed a moderate but significant shortening of TCRB CDR3s in all four CD4+ subsets.

All of the isolated RNA was reverse transcribed, so expressed TCRB transcripts were sequenced. Method: immunoSEQ multiplex PCR; TCRdb's copy keeps in-frame clones and lacks some. The table shows approximately 170,000 clones, with roughly 8% occurring only once. Antigen specificity for these receptors is unknown. Sequencing was carried out using central memory CD4+ T cells from blood. The receptors originated from a man younger than 35 with type 1 diabetes.

The chain is built from TRBV11-2 and TRBJ1-6; TRBD1 matches at 8 bases. CDR3 length: 16 amino acids. Germline V gives CDR1 SGHAT, CDR2 FQNNGV. Trimming removed 5 bases from V and 7 bases from J; junction bases left unmatched: 10. The CDR3 region is CASSDLRTGHNSPLHF. CDR3 in DNA: TGTGCCAGCAGCGATCTTCGGACAGGGCACAATTCACCCCTCCACTTT.

In its sample, this clone was seen a few times. The V and J genes are TRBV14 and TRBJ2-1; D is uncertain. The length of the CDR3 is 15 residues. CDR1 and CDR2 (germline): SGHDN, FVKESK. V was trimmed by 4 bases and J by 3 bases, leaving 13 bases between them. The CDR3 region has the DNA TGTGCCAGCAGCCCAATCCAGAGACACTACAATGAGCAGTTCTTC. It yields the protein CASSPIQRHYNEQFF. Full variable domain (rest looked up from reference TRBV14 and TRBJ2-1): EAGVTQFPSHSVIEKGQTVTLRCDPISGHDNLYWYRRVMGKEIKFLLHFVKESKQDESGMPNNRFLAERTGGTYSTLKVQPAELEDSGVYFCASSPIQRHYNEQFFGPGTRLTVL.

V and J are TRBV27 and TRBJ2-7; TRBD1 matches at 10 bases. CDR1 MNHEY and CDR2 SMNVEV come from the germline V gene (reference sequence). V was clipped by 5 bases and J by 5 bases; unmatched bases: 3. The CDR3 has 13 amino acids. The CDR3 here is CASSRQGANEQYF. The CDR3 DNA is TGTGCCAGCAGTCGACAGGGGGCGAACGAGCAGTACTTC.

The chain employs TRBV30 and TRBJ2-1; TRBD2 agrees at 10 bases. Germline V gene data show CDR1 as GTSNPN and CDR2 as SVGIG (reference sequence). This CDR3 comprises 18 residues. V shed 3 bases and J 0 bases; nucleotides not matched to a gene: 11. In nucleotides, the CDR3 is TGTGCCTGGAGAAGAGGACTAGCGGCCAGGGGCTCCTACAATGAGCAGTTCTTC. It specifies CAWRRGLAARGSYNEQFF.

This clone was detected only a few times. The rearrangement joins TRBV30 to TRBJ1-5; D possibly corresponds to TRBD1 (5 bases). The CDR3 extends over 13 amino acids. In germline, CDR1 is GTSNPN, CDR2 SVGIG (reference sequence). The V end was cut by 3 bases, the J end by 6 bases, with 12 bases between. CDR3 amino acids: CAWRGQGGQPQHF. The CDR3 DNA reads TGTGCCTGGAGAGGGCAGGGTGGTCAGCCCCAGCATTTT. The full variable domain, rest sourced from reference TRBV30 and TRBJ1-5, is SQTIHQWPATLVQPVGSPLSLECTVEGTSNPNLYWYRQAAGRGLQLLFYSVGIGQISSEVPQNLSASRPQDRQFILSSKKLLLSDSGFYLCAWRGQGGQPQHFGDGTRLSIL.

This chain joins TRBV28 and TRBJ2-2; no clear D gene. Trimming took 5 bases from V and 5 from J, leaving 6 bases between them. Germline V gene lookup returns CDR1 MDHEN and CDR2 SYDVKM. The length of the CDR3 is 12 residues. The CDR3 reads CASSEITGELFF. DNA of the CDR3: TGTGCCAGCAGTGAGATTACCGGGGAGCTGTTTTTT.

This clone was recorded a few times. The chain is built from TRBV2 and TRBJ2-7, with 9 bases identical to TRBD2. This CDR3 is built from 14 residues. The germline CDR1 and CDR2 sequences are SNHLY and FYNNEI. The J segment lost 3 bases and the V segment lost 6 bases, leaving 6 bases of the junction unmatched. This chain's CDR3 is CASRAGTSYYEQYF. Here the CDR3 DNA reads TGTGCCAGCAGGGCCGGGACTAGCTACTACGAGCAGTACTTC.

CDR3: CASSRGTGEGYTF. The CDR3 DNA sequence: TGTGCCAGCAGCCGAGGGACAGGGGAAGGCTACACCTTC. J is TRBJ1-2 and V is TRBV4-2; 10 bases match TRBD1. Germline V gene sequence: CDR1 LGHNA, CDR2 YNFKEQ. Trimming cost V 4 bases and J 8 bases; bases outside gene matches: 4. The CDR3 has 13 residues.

This clone occurred a few times. The rearrangement uses TRBV4-3 and TRBJ2-2; D might be TRBD2 (6 bases). The CDR3 runs 17 residues. Trimming pared 3 bases from V and 0 bases from J, leaving 14 bases between. CDR1 is LGHNA, CDR2 YSLEER, per germline. For the CDR3, the DNA is TGCGCCAGCAGCCAGACCGTTAGCGGCGCGAACACCGGGGAGCTGTTTTTT. Its protein product is CASSQTVSGANTGELFF.

This clone came up a few times. V gene TRBV2 combines with J gene TRBJ1-4; D is possibly TRBD1 (5 bases). Germline CDR1 SNHLY, CDR2 FYNNEI. CDR3 length: 11 amino acids. Trimming took off 6 bases at V and 14 bases at J, with 13 bases between the two ends. The DNA of the CDR3 is TGTGCCAGCAGGCCAGAAGGGGATCTGTTTTTT. It specifies CASRPEGDLFF. The full variable domain, rest sourced from reference TRBV2 and TRBJ1-4, is EPEVTQTPSHQVTQMGQEVILRCVPISNHLYFYWYRQILGQKVEFLVSFYNNEISEKSEIFDDQFSVERPDGSNFTLKIRSTKLEDSAMYFCASRPEGDLFFGSGTQLSVL.

There are a few counts of this clone. This chain joins TRBV5-6 and TRBJ2-3; D might be TRBD2 (6 bases). Germline values: CDR1 SGHDT, CDR2 YYEEEE. The CDR3 has 14 residues. Trimming took off 2 bases at V and 8 bases at J, with 15 bases between the two ends. In DNA form, the CDR3 reads TGTGCCAGCAGCTTCGGGACTCCCGACGGTACGCAGTATTTT. Translating gives CASSFGTPDGTQYF.

This clone was seen a handful of times. The chain carries TRBV27 and TRBJ1-2; D is perhaps TRBD1 (6 bases). The CDR3 length is 17 residues. The ends were cut back, 2 bases at V and 0 bases at J, with 16 bases in the middle. CDR1 and CDR2 from the germline V gene are MNHEY and SMNVEV (reference sequence). The CDR3 coding sequence is TGTGCCAGCAGTTTACCCCCTCAGGGGCCTACTAACTATGGCTACACCTTC. This translates into CASSLPPQGPTNYGYTF.

Ten or more counts support this clone. The genes are TRBV19 and TRBJ2-1; a weak D match, TRBD2 (6 bases). The V end lost 1 base, the J end lost 0 bases, and 13 bases lay between the germline ends. The CDR3 runs to 17 residues. Germline assignment: CDR1 LNHDA and CDR2 SQIVND (reference sequence). CDR3 nucleotides: TGTGCCAGTAGTATAGGGCTAGCGCGAAGCTCCTACAATGAGCAGTTCTTC. This translates into CASSIGLARSSYNEQFF.

This clone was recorded a few times. The rearrangement uses TRBV15 and TRBJ2-5; D gene ambiguous. V shed 2 bases and J shed 2 bases, with 12 bases lying between them. The CDR3 spans 15 residues. Germline V gene sequence: CDR1 LNHNV, CDR2 YYDKDF (reference sequence). The CDR3 sequence: CATSRTPDMQETQYF. The DNA of the CDR3 is TGTGCCACCAGCAGAACCCCTGACATGCAAGAGACCCAGTACTTC.

This clone was seen a handful of times. Other DNA sequences from this sample encode an identical CDR3 as well. The chain is built from TRBV7-2 and TRBJ2-7; D gene unclear. The CDR3 loop spans 11 amino acids. Germline values: CDR1 SGHTA, CDR2 FQGNSA. The V and J ends lost 5 bases and 3 bases respectively, with 5 bases between them. The DNA for the CDR3 is TGTGCCAGCAGCCTACTCTACGAGCAGTACTTC. It encodes CASSLLYEQYF.

V and J are TRBV28 and TRBJ1-3; the D gene is possibly TRBD1 (6 bases). The CDR3 spans 14 residues. Germline CDR1 reads MDHEN; CDR2 reads SYDVKM. V lost 4 bases, J lost 0 bases, and 7 bases lay in between. The CDR3 protein is CASSSQGSGNTIYF. The CDR3 DNA reads TGTGCCAGCAGTTCACAGGGCTCTGGAAACACCATATATTTT.

This clone was picked up a small number of times. The chain links TRBV7-9 to TRBJ2-1; 9 bases align to TRBD2. Trimming cost V 0 bases and J 3 bases; bases outside gene matches: 6. The CDR3 runs 17 residues. Germline CDR1 reads SEHNR; CDR2 reads FQNEAQ (reference sequence). Here the CDR3 reads CASSLAVLAGRYNEQFF. The CDR3, as DNA: TGTGCCAGCAGCTTAGCAGTCCTAGCGGGACGCTACAATGAGCAGTTCTTC.

Comments on this clone: Other DNA sequences in this sample translate to the same CDR3. The chain recombines TRBV28 with TRBJ2-7; the D is unclear. The CDR3 covers 10 residues. The ends were cut back, 5 bases at V and 3 bases at J, with 2 bases in the middle. CDR1 is MDHEN and CDR2 is SYDVKM in the germline V gene. The CDR3 region has the DNA TGTGCCAGCAGTCGCTACGAGCAGTACTTC. Its translation: CASSRYEQYF.

V and J are TRBV7-9 and TRBJ2-2; D unclear. The V gene lost 5 bases and the J gene lost 6 bases, with 7 bases spanning the gap. The germline CDR1 and CDR2 sequences are SEHNR and FQNEAQ (reference sequence). The CDR3 loop spans 12 amino acids. The CDR3 here is CASSQASGELFF. The DNA for the CDR3 is TGTGCCAGCAGCCAGGCGTCCGGGGAGCTGTTTTTT.

This clone was found a few times. The chain employs TRBV2 and TRBJ1-1; TRBD1 agrees at 7 bases. The trim removed 11 bases at V and 1 base at J, leaving 7 bases unmatched. This CDR3 has 13 amino acids. Germline V lookup: CDR1 SNHLY, CDR2 FYNNEI. The CDR3 DNA follows: TGTGCCGAGAACAGGGGAGGGAACACTGAAGCTTTCTTT. As protein: CAENRGGNTEAFF. Full variable domain (rest looked up from reference TRBV2 and TRBJ1-1): EPEVTQTPSHQVTQMGQEVILRCVPISNHLYFYWYRQILGQKVEFLVSFYNNEISEKSEIFDDQFSVERPDGSNFTLKIRSTKLEDSAMYFCAENRGGNTEAFFGQGTRLTVV.

V gene TRBV13 combines with J gene TRBJ2-7; D may be TRBD1 (5 bases). The V gene lost 5 bases and the J gene lost 2 bases, with 13 bases spanning the gap. The CDR3 covers 14 residues. CDR1 is PRHDT and CDR2 is FYEKMQ in the germline V gene (reference sequence). CDR3 in DNA: TGTGCCAGCAGCCGTGGACACCTGCCCTACGAGCAGTACTTC. It is translated as CASSRGHLPYEQYF.